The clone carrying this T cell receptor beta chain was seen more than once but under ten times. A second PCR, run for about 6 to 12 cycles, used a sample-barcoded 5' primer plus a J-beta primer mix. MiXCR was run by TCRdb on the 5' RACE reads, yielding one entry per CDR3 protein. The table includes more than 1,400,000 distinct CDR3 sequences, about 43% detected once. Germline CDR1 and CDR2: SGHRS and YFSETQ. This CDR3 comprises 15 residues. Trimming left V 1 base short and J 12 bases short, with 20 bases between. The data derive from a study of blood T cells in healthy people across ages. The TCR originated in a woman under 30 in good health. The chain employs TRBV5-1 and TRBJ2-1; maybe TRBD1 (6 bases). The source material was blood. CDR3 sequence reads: CASSLSGTPEEGQFF. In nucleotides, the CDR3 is TGCGCCAGCAGCTTGTCTGGGACACCAGAAGAGGGGCAGTTCTTC. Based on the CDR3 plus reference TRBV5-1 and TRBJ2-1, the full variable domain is KAGVTQTPRYLIKTRGQQVTLSCSPISGHRSVSWYQQTPGQGLQFLFEYFSETQRNKGNFPGRFSGRQFSNSRSEMNVSTLELGDSALYLCASSLSGTPEEGQFFGPGTRLTVL.